Below, one TCR beta chain is given with its context. The data were taken from a study of blood T cells in healthy people across ages. Study-wide context: Template-switching capture recovered about one barcoded beta molecule per two T cells.

V was shortened by 10 bases and J by 6 bases, with 12 bases between the two germline ends. The CDR3 spans 11 residues. CDR1 is MNHEY and CDR2 is SMNVEV in the germline V gene (reference sequence). A sample-barcoded 5' primer and a J-beta primer mix were used in a second PCR of about 7 to 11 cycles. A template-switch adaptor that had 12 random nucleotides put a tag on each cDNA molecule. Each CDR3 protein is one row after TCRdb ran MiXCR on the 5' RACE reads. The sample lists hundreds of thousands of distinct CDR3 sequences; about 51% were seen once. The TCR originated in a woman aged 80 or over in good health. The sample consisted of blood. The chain employs TRBV27 and TRBJ1-2; the D is unclear. The CDR3 is CAIWTRDGYTF. CDR3 sequence (DNA): TGTGCCATCTGGACCCGAGATGGCTACACCTTC.